What follows is one T cell receptor beta chain and its context. As yet, its antigen is unknown. Vbeta (60) and Jbeta (13) primers were used in the PCR. The assay was immunoSEQ multiplex PCR, and TCRdb's table has in-frame clones only and misses some. This table has roughly 180,000 clones, 77% appearing once. The sample originates from a study of cytomegalovirus exposure and HLA in healthy donors. Broader study findings: Later on, a genetic analysis was performed. It linked a missense variant in DCLRE1C with V- and J-gene trimming of TCR beta.

The material sequenced was PBMCs. This sequence was found in a woman under 40 in good health and CMV-seropositive.

The chain's CDR3 is CAISESGTGLSFGGYTF. The CDR3 bases are TGTGCCATCAGTGAGTCTGGCACAGGGCTTAGTTTCGGTGGCTACACCTTC. The chain links TRBV10-3 to TRBJ1-2; possible D gene TRBD1, 6 bases. Germline V gene lookup returns CDR1 ENHRY and CDR2 SYGVKD. V gave up 0 bases and J gave up 7 bases, with 21 bases separating them. The CDR3 is 17 amino acids.